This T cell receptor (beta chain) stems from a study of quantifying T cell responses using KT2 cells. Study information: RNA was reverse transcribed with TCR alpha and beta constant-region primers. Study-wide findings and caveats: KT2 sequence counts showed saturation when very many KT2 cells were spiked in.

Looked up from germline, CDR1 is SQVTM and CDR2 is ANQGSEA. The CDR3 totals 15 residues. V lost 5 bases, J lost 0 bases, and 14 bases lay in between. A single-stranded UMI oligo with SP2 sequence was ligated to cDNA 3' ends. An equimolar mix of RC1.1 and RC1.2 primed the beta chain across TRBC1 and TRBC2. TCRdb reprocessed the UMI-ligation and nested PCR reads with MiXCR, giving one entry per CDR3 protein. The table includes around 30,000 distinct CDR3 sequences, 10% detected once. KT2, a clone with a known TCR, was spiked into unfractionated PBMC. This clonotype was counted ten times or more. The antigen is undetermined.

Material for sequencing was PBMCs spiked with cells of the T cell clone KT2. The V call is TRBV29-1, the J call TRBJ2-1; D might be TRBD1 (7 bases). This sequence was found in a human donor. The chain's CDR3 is CSVWTGLSSYNEQFF. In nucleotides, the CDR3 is TGCAGCGTTTGGACAGGACTAAGCTCCTACAATGAGCAGTTCTTC.